Here is one T cell receptor beta chain with its context. Likely a read error: the CDR3 ends without its conserved phenylalanine or tryptophan. Germline lookup yields CDR1 SGHDT and CDR2 YYEEEE. With V trimmed by 4 bases and J by 1 base, 5 bases remained unmatched. The CDR3 runs to 15 residues. The entry originates in a study of radiotherapy plus CTLA-4 blockade in lung cancer. Data came from immunoSEQ multiplex PCR; TCRdb stores just in-frame clones and leaves some out. The sample includes tens of thousands of clones, 60% to 80% of them seen just once. This chain connects TRBV5-6 to TRBJ1-2; 9 positions match TRBD1. The receptor was isolated from a human donor with non-small cell lung cancer who had a complete response to radiotherapy plus ipilimumab. The specimen was peripheral blood, collected from a patient treated with radiotherapy plus ipilimumab. The CDR3 loop reads CASSPWDRVNYGYTL. In DNA form, the CDR3 reads TGTGCCAGCAGCCCGTGGGACAGGGTTAACTATGGCTACACCCTC.